A selection of T cell receptor beta chains follows, all from one sample in a study of cytomegalovirus exposure and HLA in healthy donors. Sequencing used immunoSEQ multiplex PCR; TCRdb keeps in-frame clones, though not all of them. The sample comprises some 250,000 clones, around 87% of which are singletons, and roughly 0.4% rests with the top ten. The sample consisted of PBMCs. All receptors derive from a woman between 18 and 29 years old in good health and CMV-seronegative. The CDR3 runs from the conserved cysteine through the conserved F or W. D genes are given only for firm matches. Only some rows state a clone size, as once, few, many or a class for expanded clones.

D,size,V,J,DNA,CDR3
TRBD2,.,TRBV4-1,TRBJ2-7,TGCGCCAGCAGCTTTAGCGGGGGGGCCGCCTACGAGCAGTACTTC,CASSFSGGAAYEQYF
.,.,TRBV7-9,TRBJ2-2,TGTGCCAGCAGCTTAGCGGGCCAGCCGAACACCGGGGAGCTGTTTTTT,CASSLAGQPNTGELFF
TRBD1,.,TRBV18,TRBJ1-2,TGTGCCAGCTCACCACCTCCTTGGGACAGGGCAACTAACTATGGCTACACCTTC,CASSPPPWDRATNYGYTF
TRBD1,.,TRBV6-6,TRBJ1-4,TGTGCCAGCAGTTTCGGGACAGGAGTGAATGAAAAACTGTTTTTT,CASSFGTGVNEKLFF
.,.,TRBV4-2,TRBJ2-2,TGTGCCAGCAGCCAAGAGACGGGACTGACCACCGGGGAGCTGTTTTTT,CASSQETGLTTGELFF
.,.,TRBV7-9,TRBJ1-2,TGTGCCAGCAGTAGGACAGAGGGGTATGGCTACACCTTC,CASSRTEGYGYTF
TRBD2,.,TRBV4-2,TRBJ2-5,TGTGCCAGCAGCCGAACTAGCGGACAACAAGAGACCCAGTACTTC,CASSRTSGQQETQYF
TRBD1,.,TRBV14,TRBJ1-4,TGTGCCAGCAGCCAAGGGCGGACAGGGCGTGAAAAACTGTTTTTT,CASSQGRTGREKLFF
TRBD1,.,TRBV5-1,TRBJ1-2,TGCGCCAGCAGCCCCCTGAGGCAGGGGGCGGGTGGCTACACCTTC,CASSPLRQGAGGYTF
TRBD1,.,TRBV18,TRBJ2-5,TGTGCCAGCTCCAGGGGACAGGGTAAAGAGACCCAGTACTTC,CASSRGQGKETQYF
.,.,TRBV28,TRBJ1-2,TGTGCCAGCGAACGGGGGGGATATGGCTACACCTTC,CASERGGYGYTF
.,.,TRBV28,TRBJ1-5,TGTGCCAGCAGCCACGCTTCGGGGAATCAGCCCCAGCATTTT,CASSHASGNQPQHF
TRBD1,.,TRBV11-2,TRBJ1-1,TGTGCCAGCAGCTCCACACCCAGACAGGGTATGGCTTTCTTT,CASSSTPRQGMAFF
.,.,TRBV2,TRBJ1-1,TGTGCCAGCAGTCTACAATTCACAGGGAGACAAATGAACACTGAAGCTTTCTTT,CASSLQFTGRQMNTEAFF
TRBD2,.,TRBV28,TRBJ2-5,TGTGCCAGCAGTTCACCAATTCTAACTAGCGGGGTTGCGGAGACCCAGTACTTC,CASSSPILTSGVAETQYF
TRBD2,.,TRBV6-6,TRBJ2-5,TGTGCCAGCAGTTATCGGACTAGCGGGGCAGAGACCCAGTACTTC,CASSYRTSGAETQYF
.,.,TRBV5-6,TRBJ1-1,TGTGCCAGCAGTTTTGGGTCAGGGTCTGAAGCTTTCTTT,CASSFGSGSEAFF
.,.,TRBV28,TRBJ2-7,TGTGCCAGCAGCCGCCTTTGGCACGAGCAGTACTTC,CASSRLWHEQYF
TRBD1,.,TRBV6-1,TRBJ2-2,TGTGCCAGCAGAGGTAGGGGGCCCGGGGAGCTGTTTTTT,CASRGRGPGELFF
TRBD1,.,TRBV5-1,TRBJ1-4,TGCGCCAGCAGCCTTACAGGGGCTGAGGGTGAAAAACTGTTTTTT,CASSLTGAEGEKLFF
TRBD1,.,TRBV5-1,TRBJ2-7,TGCGCCAGCAGCTATGCCGGACAGGTCGGCGAGCAGTACTTC,CASSYAGQVGEQYF
.,.,TRBV28,TRBJ2-3,TGTGCCAGCAGCAAACACAGCACAGATACGCAGTATTTT,CASSKHSTDTQYF
TRBD1,.,TRBV18,TRBJ1-1,TGTGCCAGCTCACCAGAATACAGGGGTACTGAAGCTTTCTTT,CASSPEYRGTEAFF
.,.,TRBV5-1,TRBJ2-1,TGCGCCAGCACTACTGCAACGGGGTACTACAATGAGCAGTTCTTC,CASTTATGYYNEQFF
.,.,TRBV5-6,TRBJ2-1,TGTGCCAGCAGCTTCGGTTCACAGGGCCCCTACAATGAGCAGTTCTTC,CASSFGSQGPYNEQFF
.,.,TRBV4-3,TRBJ1-1,TGCGCCAGCAGCCAAGATTGGGGAGCTGAAGCTTTCTTT,CASSQDWGAEAFF
.,once,TRBV28,TRBJ2-3,TGTGCCAGCAGAACCACAGGGATAGATACGCAGTATTTT,CASRTTGIDTQYF
.,.,TRBV27,TRBJ1-5,TGTGCCAGCAGTTTGGGAGGGGGGTTAGGCAATCAGCCCCAGCATTTT,CASSLGGGLGNQPQHF
.,.,TRBV5-1,TRBJ2-3,TGCGCCAGCAGCAAACAACAGAGCACTAGCACAGATACGCAGTATTTT,CASSKQQSTSTDTQYF
TRBD1,.,TRBV6-5,TRBJ1-2,TGTGCCAGCAGTTATGGGACAGGGGGTATCCTAGCTGGCTACACCTTC,CASSYGTGGILAGYTF
.,.,TRBV27,TRBJ2-7,TGTGCCAGCAGTTTACGGTTATCCCTCTACGAGCAGTACTTC,CASSLRLSLYEQYF
.,.,TRBV28,TRBJ1-2,TGTGCCAGCAGTTTAAACAGGGAATGGGATGGCTACACCTTC,CASSLNREWDGYTF
TRBD2,.,TRBV9,TRBJ2-1,TGTGCCAGCAGCGTAGGAGCGGGGGGGCTGTACAATGAGCAGTTCTTC,CASSVGAGGLYNEQFF
TRBD1,.,TRBV5-4,TRBJ1-5,TGTGCCAGCAGCATTACAGGGGGCGAGAATCAGCCCCAGCATTTT,CASSITGGENQPQHF
.,.,TRBV6-5,TRBJ1-2,TGTGCCAGCACTCCCGCGGGGGGGAGGAGAGGCTACACCTTC,CASTPAGGRRGYTF
.,.,TRBV4-1,TRBJ1-5,TGCGCCAGCAGCCAAGAGGCTTTCAATCAGCCCCAGCATTTT,CASSQEAFNQPQHF
TRBD1,.,TRBV10-3,TRBJ2-7,TGTGCCATCAGTGGGGGGACCGACAGGGGTTTGTACGAGCAGTACTTC,CAISGGTDRGLYEQYF
TRBD1,.,TRBV11-2,TRBJ2-5,TGTGCCAGCAGCTGGACAGGAGAGACCCAGTACTTC,CASSWTGETQYF
.,.,TRBV27,TRBJ1-6,TGTGCCACCAGCAGGGTGTCTGGCTATAATTCACCCCTCCACTTT,CATSRVSGYNSPLHF
TRBD1,once,TRBV4-3,TRBJ2-1,TGCGCCAGCAGCCAAGAACAGGGGGCGTGGAATGAGCAGTTCTTC,CASSQEQGAWNEQFF
TRBD1,.,TRBV6-5,TRBJ1-4,TGTGCCAGCAGTTCCCGGACAGGGAGGGGTGAAAAACTGTTTTTT,CASSSRTGRGEKLFF
.,.,TRBV14,TRBJ1-1,TGTGCCAGCAGCCAAGATGGCGGGGGTTCGGCTGAAGCTTTCTTT,CASSQDGGGSAEAFF